Below are 3 T cell receptor beta chains sequenced from a single sample in a study of cytomegalovirus exposure and HLA in healthy donors. Clones were read by immunoSEQ multiplex PCR, and TCRdb kept only the in-frame ones, dropping some. The sample contains approximately 160,000 clones, roughly 89% of which appear only once. Sample: PBMCs. The receptors derive from a woman between 18 and 29 years old in good health and CMV-seropositive.

In its sample, this clone was seen once. This rearrangement joins TRBV6-5 to TRBJ2-7; 9 nucleotides align to TRBD1. The V gene end was trimmed by 0 bases and the J gene end by 2 bases; junction bases not matched to a gene: 5. The CDR3 runs to 16 residues. The germline V gene has CDR1 MNHEY and CDR2 SVGAGI. CDR3 bases: TGTGCCAGCAGTTACTCGGGGACAGGGTGGGCCTACGAGCAGTACTTC. Translation gives CASSYSGTGWAYEQYF.

The V and J genes are TRBV28 and TRBJ2-3, with 7 bases fitting TRBD2. From germline, CDR1 is MDHEN and CDR2 SYDVKM. The CDR3 covers 16 residues. J lost 2 bases, V lost 7 bases, and 12 bases had no gene match. CDR3 residues: CASKGSSGLVTDTQYF. DNA of the CDR3: TGTGCCAGCAAGGGATCTAGCGGTTTGGTCACAGATACGCAGTATTTT.

The chain has TRBV7-9 and TRBJ1-2, with unresolved D. Germline CDR1 reads SEHNR; CDR2 reads FQNEAQ (reference sequence). V was pared by 6 bases and J by 5 bases, with 13 bases between. The CDR3 loop spans 13 amino acids. The CDR3 DNA sequence: TGTGCCAGCAGTAGAAATCTGGAGTATGGCTACACCTTC. Its translation is CASSRNLEYGYTF.